This T cell receptor beta chain appears in the sequencing data of a study of early T cells in non-severe SARS-CoV-2 infection. Study-wide background: It was bulk RNA from unsorted whole blood that was sequenced, and the chains were unpaired. The study, taken as a whole, reports: VDJdb matching, biased toward anti-spike CD8 responses, missed private and CD4 specificities.

This clonotype was seen a handful of times. What it recognizes is unknown. At one of its ends the junction is not consistent with the germline gene, which may arise from a read error. Per germline, CDR1 DFQATT and CDR2 SNEGSKA (reference sequence). The CDR3 extends over 11 amino acids. Unique molecular identifiers were attached to individual cDNA molecules. TCRdb recomputed calls from the 5' RACE reads with MiXCR, one row per CDR3 protein. The table shows fewer than 85,000 distinct CDR3 sequences, with approximately 13% occurring only once. The specimen sequenced was whole blood. This rearrangement joins TRBV20-1 to TRBJ2-7, with 12 bases lining up with TRBD2. The origin of this receptor is an adult who was a healthcare worker with PCR-confirmed SARS-CoV-2 infection or an uninfected control (not recorded which). The CDR3 sequence: CSARTSGSLVF. The CDR3 nucleotides read TGCAGTGCTAGGACTAGCGGGAGTCTAGTGTTC.